This TCR beta chain appears in the sequencing data of a study of shared clonotypes between healthy human individuals. Every subset had its genomic DNA shared out evenly among several immunoSEQ plates. Only in-frame clones appear in the TCRdb table, and some are missing; sequencing was by immunoSEQ multiplex PCR. Counted here are about 590,000 clones, about 95% occurring once; the ten biggest clones make up around 0.097%. Germline V gene lookup returns CDR1 MDHEN and CDR2 SYDVKM. This CDR3 spans 14 amino acids. V gave up 6 bases and J gave up 3 bases; unmatched junction bases: 5. Comment on this clone: Its antigen remains unidentified.

In the naive CD8 group, cells lacked CD45RO and were positively selected for CCR7, so terminally differentiated effector memory CD45RA+ cells were left out. Donation came from healthy HIV-negative adults that had no recent acute infections or vaccinations. General study results and limits: Sequencing of the sorted subsets was shown by rarefaction to be incomplete despite large depth. When compared with the clonotypes that were shared by all four sorted-subset donors, the non-shared clonotypes turned out to have lower generation probabilities.

The material sequenced was naive CD8+ T cells sorted from blood. The sequence was obtained from a woman in her 30s in good health. The chain is built from TRBV28 and TRBJ1-1; 9 nucleotides align to TRBD1. The CDR3 loop is CASRMTGGDTEAFF. The CDR3 coding sequence is TGTGCCAGCAGAATGACAGGGGGGGACACTGAAGCTTTCTTT.